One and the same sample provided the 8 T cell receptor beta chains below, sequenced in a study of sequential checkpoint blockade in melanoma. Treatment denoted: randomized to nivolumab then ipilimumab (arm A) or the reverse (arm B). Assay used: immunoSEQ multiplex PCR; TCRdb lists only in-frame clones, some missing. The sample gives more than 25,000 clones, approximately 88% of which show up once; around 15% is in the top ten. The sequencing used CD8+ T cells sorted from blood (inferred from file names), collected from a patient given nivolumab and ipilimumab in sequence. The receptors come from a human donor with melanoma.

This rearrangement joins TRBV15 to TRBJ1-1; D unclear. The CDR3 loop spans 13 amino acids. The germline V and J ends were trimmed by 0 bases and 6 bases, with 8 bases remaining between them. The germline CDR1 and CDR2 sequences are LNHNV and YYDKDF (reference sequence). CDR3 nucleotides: TGTGCCACCAGCAGAGACGGCGGCGCTGAAGCTTTCTTT. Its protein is CATSRDGGAEAFF.

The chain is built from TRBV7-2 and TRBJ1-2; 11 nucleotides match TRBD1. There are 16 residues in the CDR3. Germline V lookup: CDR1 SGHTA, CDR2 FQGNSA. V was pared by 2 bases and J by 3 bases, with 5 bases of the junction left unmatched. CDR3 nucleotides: TGTGCCAGCAGCTTACAAAGGACAGGGGGCGACTATGGCTACACCTTC. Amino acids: CASSLQRTGGDYGYTF.

The CDR3 spells CASSPNRNSGNTIYF. Written as DNA, the CDR3 is TGCGCCAGCAGCCCTAACCGTAACTCTGGAAACACCATATATTTT. V gene TRBV4-1 combines with J gene TRBJ1-3; D unresolved. The ends were cut back, 4 bases at V and 0 bases at J, with 10 bases in the middle. CDR3 length: 15 residues. Germline lookup yields CDR1 MGHRA and CDR2 YSYEKL.

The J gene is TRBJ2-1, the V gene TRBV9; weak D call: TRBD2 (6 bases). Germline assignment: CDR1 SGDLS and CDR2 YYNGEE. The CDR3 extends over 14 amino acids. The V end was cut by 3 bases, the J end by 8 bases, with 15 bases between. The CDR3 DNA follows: TGTGCCAGCAGCGAATTCCTCGGGAGCTATGAGCAGTTCTTC. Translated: CASSEFLGSYEQFF.

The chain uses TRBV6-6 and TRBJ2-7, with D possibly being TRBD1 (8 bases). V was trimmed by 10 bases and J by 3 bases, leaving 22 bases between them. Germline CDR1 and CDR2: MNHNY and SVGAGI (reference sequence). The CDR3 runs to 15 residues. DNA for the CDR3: TGTGCCAACGACAGGGGAGGCGGGGGTAACTACGAGCAGTACGTC. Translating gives CANDRGGGGNYEQYV.

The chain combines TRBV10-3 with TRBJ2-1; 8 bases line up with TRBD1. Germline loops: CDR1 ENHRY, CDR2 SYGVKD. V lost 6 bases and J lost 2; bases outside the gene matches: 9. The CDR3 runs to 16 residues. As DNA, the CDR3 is TGTGCCATCAGCCGGACAGGGCGAAATACCTACAATGAGCAGTTCTTC. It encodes CAISRTGRNTYNEQFF.

The CDR3 is CASSTWATSNQPQHF. CDR3 bases: TGTGCCAGTAGTACATGGGCCACCTCCAATCAGCCCCAGCATTTT. The V and J genes are TRBV19 and TRBJ1-5; D is ambiguous. Germline lookup yields CDR1 LNHDA and CDR2 SQIVND (reference sequence). The V end lost 4 bases, the J end lost 3 bases, and 13 bases lay between the germline ends. This CDR3 contains 15 residues.

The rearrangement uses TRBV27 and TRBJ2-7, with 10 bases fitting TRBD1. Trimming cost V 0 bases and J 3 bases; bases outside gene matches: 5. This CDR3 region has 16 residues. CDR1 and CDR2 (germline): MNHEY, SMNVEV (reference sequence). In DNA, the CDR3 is TGTGCCAGCAGTTTATCGAGGGGGACAGGGGACTACGAGCAGTACTTC. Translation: CASSLSRGTGDYEQYF.